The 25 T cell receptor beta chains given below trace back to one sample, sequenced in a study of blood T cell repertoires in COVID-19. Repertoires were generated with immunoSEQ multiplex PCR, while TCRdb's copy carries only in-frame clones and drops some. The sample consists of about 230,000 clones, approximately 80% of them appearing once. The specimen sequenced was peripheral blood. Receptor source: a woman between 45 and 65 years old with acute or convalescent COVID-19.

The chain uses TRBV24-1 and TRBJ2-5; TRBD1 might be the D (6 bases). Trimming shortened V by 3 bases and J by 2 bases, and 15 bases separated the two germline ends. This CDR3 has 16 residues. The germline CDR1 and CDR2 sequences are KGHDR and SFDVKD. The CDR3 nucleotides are TGTGCCACCAGTGATGGACAGCACATTTATCAAGAGACCCAGTACTTC. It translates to CATSDGQHIYQETQYF.

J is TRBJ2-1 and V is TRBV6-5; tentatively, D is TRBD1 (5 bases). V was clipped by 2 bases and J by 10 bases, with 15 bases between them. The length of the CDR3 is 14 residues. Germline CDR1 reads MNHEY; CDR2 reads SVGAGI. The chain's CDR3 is CASSYGQNRAEQFF. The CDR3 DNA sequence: TGTGCCAGCAGTTACGGACAAAACCGTGCCGAGCAGTTCTTC.

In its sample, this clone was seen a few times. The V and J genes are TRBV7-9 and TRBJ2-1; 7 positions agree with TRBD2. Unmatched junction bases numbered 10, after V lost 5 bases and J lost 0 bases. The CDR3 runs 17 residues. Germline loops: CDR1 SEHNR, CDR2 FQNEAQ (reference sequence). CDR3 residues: CASSLNSGRSSYNEQFF. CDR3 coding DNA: TGTGCCAGCAGCCTCAACTCCGGGAGGAGCTCCTACAATGAGCAGTTCTTC.

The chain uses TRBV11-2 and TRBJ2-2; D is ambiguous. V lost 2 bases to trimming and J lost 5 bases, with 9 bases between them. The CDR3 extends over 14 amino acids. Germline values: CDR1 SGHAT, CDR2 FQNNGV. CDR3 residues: CASSLSFPTGELFF. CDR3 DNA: TGTGCCAGCAGCTTATCGTTCCCTACCGGGGAGCTGTTTTTT.

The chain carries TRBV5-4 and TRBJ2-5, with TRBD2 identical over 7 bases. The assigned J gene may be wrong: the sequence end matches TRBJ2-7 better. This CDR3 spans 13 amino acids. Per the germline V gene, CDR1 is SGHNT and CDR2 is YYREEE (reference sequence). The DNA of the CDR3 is TGTGCCACCCCTCGGGGGGAGACCTACGAGCAGTACTTC. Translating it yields CATPRGETYEQYF.

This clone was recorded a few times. CDR3 nucleotide sequence: TGCGCCAGCAGAGCCCTGACTAGCTCCTACGAGCAGTACTTC. Translated, it gives CASRALTSSYEQYF. The chain links TRBV5-1 to TRBJ2-7, with D possibly matching TRBD2 (6 bases). The CDR3 is made up of 14 amino acids. V was shortened by 5 bases and J by 0 bases, with 12 bases between the two germline ends. Germline V CDR1 and CDR2: SGHRS, YFSETQ.

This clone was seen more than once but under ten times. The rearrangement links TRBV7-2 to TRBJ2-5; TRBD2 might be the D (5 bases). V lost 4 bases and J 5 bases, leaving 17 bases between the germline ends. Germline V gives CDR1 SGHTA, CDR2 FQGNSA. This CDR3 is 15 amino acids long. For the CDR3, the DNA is TGTGCCAGCAGCTCTGCAGGTCGGGAAAGGGAGACCCAGTACTTC. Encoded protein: CASSSAGRERETQYF.

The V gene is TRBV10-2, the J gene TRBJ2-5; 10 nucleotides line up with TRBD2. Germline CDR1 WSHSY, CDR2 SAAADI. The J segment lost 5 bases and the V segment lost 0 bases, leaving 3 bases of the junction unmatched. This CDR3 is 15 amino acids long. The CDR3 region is CASSESGTSVETQYF. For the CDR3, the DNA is TGCGCCAGCAGTGAGTCCGGGACTAGCGTCGAGACCCAGTACTTC.

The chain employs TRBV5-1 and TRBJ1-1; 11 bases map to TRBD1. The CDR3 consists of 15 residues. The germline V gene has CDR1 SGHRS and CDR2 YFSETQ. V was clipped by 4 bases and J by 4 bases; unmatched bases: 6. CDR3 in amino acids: CASSGRDRGTTEAFF. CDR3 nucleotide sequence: TGCGCCAGCAGCGGAAGGGACAGGGGGACCACTGAAGCTTTCTTT.

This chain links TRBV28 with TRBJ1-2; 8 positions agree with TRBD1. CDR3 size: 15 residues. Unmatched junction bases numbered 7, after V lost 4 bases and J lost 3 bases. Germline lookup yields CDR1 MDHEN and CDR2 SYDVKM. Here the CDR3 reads CASSSRTRGHYGYTF. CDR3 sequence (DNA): TGTGCCAGCAGTTCGAGAACCAGGGGGCACTATGGCTACACCTTC.

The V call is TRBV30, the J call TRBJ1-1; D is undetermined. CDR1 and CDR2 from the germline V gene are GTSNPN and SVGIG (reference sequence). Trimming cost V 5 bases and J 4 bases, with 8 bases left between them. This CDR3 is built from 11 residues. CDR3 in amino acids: CAWRVGTEAFF. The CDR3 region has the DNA TGTGCCTGGCGGGTGGGCACTGAAGCTTTCTTT.

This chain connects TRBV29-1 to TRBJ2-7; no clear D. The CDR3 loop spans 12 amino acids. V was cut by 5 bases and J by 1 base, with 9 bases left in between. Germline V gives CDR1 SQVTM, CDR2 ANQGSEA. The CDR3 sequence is CSVLAASYEQYF. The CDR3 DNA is TGCAGCGTTTTGGCTGCTTCCTACGAGCAGTACTTC.

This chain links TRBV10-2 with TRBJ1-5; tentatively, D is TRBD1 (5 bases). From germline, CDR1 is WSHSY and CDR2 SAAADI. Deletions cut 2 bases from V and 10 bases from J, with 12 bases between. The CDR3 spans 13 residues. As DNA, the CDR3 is TGCGCCAGCAGTGAGGGAGGGGATCGACCCCAGCATTTT. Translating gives CASSEGGDRPQHF.

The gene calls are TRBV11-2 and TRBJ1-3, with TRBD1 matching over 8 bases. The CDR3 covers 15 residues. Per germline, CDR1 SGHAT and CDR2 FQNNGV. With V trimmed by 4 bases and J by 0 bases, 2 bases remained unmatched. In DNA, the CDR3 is TGTGCCAGCAGCTCCACAGGGGGCTCTGGAAACACCATATATTTT. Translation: CASSSTGGSGNTIYF.

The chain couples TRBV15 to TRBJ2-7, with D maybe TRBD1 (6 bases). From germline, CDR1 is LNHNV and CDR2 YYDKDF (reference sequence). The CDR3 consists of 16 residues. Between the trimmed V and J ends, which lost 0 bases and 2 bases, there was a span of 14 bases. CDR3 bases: TGTGCCACCAGCAGAGATATACTCAGGGGCCCCTACGAGCAGTACTTC. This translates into CATSRDILRGPYEQYF.

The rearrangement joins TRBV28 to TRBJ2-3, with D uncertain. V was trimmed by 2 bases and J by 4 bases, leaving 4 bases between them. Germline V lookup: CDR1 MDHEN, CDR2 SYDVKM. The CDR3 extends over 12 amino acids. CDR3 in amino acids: CASSLISDTQYF. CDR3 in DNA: TGTGCCAGCAGTTTAATCTCAGATACGCAGTATTTT.

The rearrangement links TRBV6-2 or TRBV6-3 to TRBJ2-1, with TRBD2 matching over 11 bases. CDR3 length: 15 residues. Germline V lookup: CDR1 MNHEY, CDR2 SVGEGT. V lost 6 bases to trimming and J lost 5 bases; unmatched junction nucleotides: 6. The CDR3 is CASSWLAGGNNEQFF. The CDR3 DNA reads TGTGCCAGCAGCTGGCTAGCGGGAGGAAACAATGAGCAGTTCTTC.

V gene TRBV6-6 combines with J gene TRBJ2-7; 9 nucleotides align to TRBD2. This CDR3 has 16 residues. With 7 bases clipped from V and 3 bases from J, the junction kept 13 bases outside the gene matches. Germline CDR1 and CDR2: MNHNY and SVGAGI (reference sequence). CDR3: CASTNGKTSGGYEQYF. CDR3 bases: TGTGCCAGCACTAATGGAAAGACTAGCGGAGGCTACGAGCAGTACTTC.

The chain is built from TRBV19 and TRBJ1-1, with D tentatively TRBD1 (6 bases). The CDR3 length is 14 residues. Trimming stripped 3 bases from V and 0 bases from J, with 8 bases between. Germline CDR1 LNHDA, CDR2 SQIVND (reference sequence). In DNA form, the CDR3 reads TGTGCCAGTAGTATCGACAGGATGAACACTGAAGCTTTCTTT. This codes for CASSIDRMNTEAFF.

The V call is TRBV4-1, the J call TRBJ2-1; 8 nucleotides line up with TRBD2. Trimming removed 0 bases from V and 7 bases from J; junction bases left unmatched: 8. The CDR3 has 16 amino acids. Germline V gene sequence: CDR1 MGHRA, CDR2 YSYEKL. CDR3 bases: TGCGCCAGCAGCCAAGATCTAAGCGGGAGTAGGAATGAGCAGTTCTTC. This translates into CASSQDLSGSRNEQFF.

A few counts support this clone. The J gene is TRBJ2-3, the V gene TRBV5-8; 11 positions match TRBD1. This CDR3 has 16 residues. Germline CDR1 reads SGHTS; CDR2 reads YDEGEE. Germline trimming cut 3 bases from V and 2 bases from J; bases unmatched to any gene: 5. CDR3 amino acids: CASSSRDRGDTDTQYF. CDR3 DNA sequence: TGTGCCAGCAGCTCGAGGGACAGGGGGGACACAGATACGCAGTATTTT.

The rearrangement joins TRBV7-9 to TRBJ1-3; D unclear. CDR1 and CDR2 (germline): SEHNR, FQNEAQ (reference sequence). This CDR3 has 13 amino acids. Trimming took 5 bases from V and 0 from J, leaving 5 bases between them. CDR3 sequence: CASSPHSGNTIYF. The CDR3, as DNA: TGTGCCAGCAGCCCCCACTCTGGAAACACCATATATTTT.

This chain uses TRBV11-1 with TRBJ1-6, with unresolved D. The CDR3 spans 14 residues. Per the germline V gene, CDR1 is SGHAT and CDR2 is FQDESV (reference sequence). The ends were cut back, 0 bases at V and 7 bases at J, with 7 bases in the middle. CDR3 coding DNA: TGTGCCAGCAGCTTAGCGGCCTGGAATTCACCCCTCCACTTT. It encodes CASSLAAWNSPLHF.

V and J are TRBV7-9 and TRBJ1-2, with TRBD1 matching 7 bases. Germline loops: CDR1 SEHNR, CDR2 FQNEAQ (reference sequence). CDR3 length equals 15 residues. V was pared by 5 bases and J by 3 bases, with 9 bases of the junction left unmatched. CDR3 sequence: CASSRDRGVDYGYTF. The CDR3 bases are TGTGCCAGCAGCCGGGACAGAGGGGTTGACTATGGCTACACCTTC.

CDR3: CASMASGSGVQYF. The CDR3 nucleotides are TGCGCCAGCATGGCTAGCGGGTCGGGAGTGCAGTACTTC. This chain links TRBV10-1 with TRBJ2-7; TRBD2 aligns across 8 bases. The CDR3 runs to 13 residues. The V and J ends lost 7 bases and 9 bases, in that order; junction bases with no gene match: 11. In germline, CDR1 is WNHNN, CDR2 SYGVQD (reference sequence).